The 17 T cell receptor beta chains below come from one sample, sequenced in a study of identical twins. MiXCR, applied by TCRdb to the 5' RACE reads, yields one record per CDR3 protein. The table has around 1.7 million distinct CDR3 sequences, around 29% seen once. Sequenced: cord blood. Source of these receptors: a newborn girl in good health.

The gene calls are TRBV20-1 and TRBJ2-5; D possibly corresponds to TRBD2 (5 bases). The CDR3 length is 13 residues. Germline loops: CDR1 DFQATT, CDR2 SNEGSKA (reference sequence). The V end was cut by 6 bases, the J end by 1 base, with 12 bases between. The CDR3 loop reads CSAQRTAQETQYF. The DNA of the CDR3 is TGCAGTGCGCAACGGACTGCCCAAGAGACCCAGTACTTC.

The chain recombines TRBV12-3 or TRBV12-4 with TRBJ1-2; D is possibly TRBD1 (5 bases). This CDR3 region has 14 residues. Trimming stripped 2 bases from V and 5 bases from J, with 12 bases between. CDR3 protein: CASSLIQGGYGYTF. The CDR3, as DNA: TGTGCCAGCAGTTTAATCCAGGGAGGTTATGGCTACACCTTC.

This clonotype was seen more than once but under ten times. The J gene is TRBJ1-2, the V gene TRBV13, with D tentatively TRBD1 (5 bases). CDR1 and CDR2 from the germline V gene are PRHDT and FYEKMQ (reference sequence). The CDR3 runs 14 residues. V dropped 6 bases and J dropped 2 bases, with 13 bases sitting between them. The CDR3 loop reads CASRSLGRNYGYTF. As DNA, the CDR3 is TGTGCCAGCAGGTCACTGGGGCGGAACTATGGCTACACCTTC. The full variable domain, completed using reference TRBV13 and TRBJ1-2, is AAGVIQSPRHLIKEKRETATLKCYPIPRHDTVYWYQQGPGQDPQFLISFYEKMQSDKGSIPDRFSAQQFSDYHSELNMSSLELGDSALYFCASRSLGRNYGYTFGSGTRLTVV.

This clonotype was picked up a small number of times. The chain's CDR3 is CSANPGPLGNYEQYF. In DNA form, the CDR3 reads TGCAGTGCTAATCCGGGACCTTTAGGGAACTACGAGCAGTACTTC. This chain uses TRBV20-1 with TRBJ2-7, with D possibly being TRBD1 or TRBD2 (5 bases each). Germline V gene sequence: CDR1 DFQATT, CDR2 SNEGSKA (reference sequence). This CDR3 contains 15 residues. Trimming took 4 bases from V and 3 from J, leaving 19 bases between them.

This clonotype has just a few counts. J is TRBJ2-3 and V is TRBV3-1; tentatively, D is TRBD2 (5 bases). Germline loops: CDR1 LGHDT, CDR2 YNNKEL (reference sequence). V lost 0 bases and J lost 0, with 10 bases in between. The CDR3 is 16 amino acids. This chain's CDR3 is CASSQDQAASTDTQYF. The CDR3 DNA is TGTGCCAGCAGCCAAGATCAAGCGGCGAGCACAGATACGCAGTATTTT.

Many counts were recorded for this clonotype. The CDR3 DNA reads as TGTGCCATCAGTGAGTCGGACAACTATGGCTACACCTTC. This codes for CAISESDNYGYTF. The chain is built from TRBV10-3 and TRBJ1-2, with no clear D. Germline V gene sequence: CDR1 ENHRY, CDR2 SYGVKD. The CDR3 has 13 residues. Trimming left V 0 bases short and J 2 bases short, with 4 bases between.

This clonotype was detected many times. J is TRBJ1-2 and V is TRBV5-5; 8 nucleotides line up with TRBD1. Per germline, CDR1 SGHKS and CDR2 YYEKEE (reference sequence). Germline trimming cut 2 bases from V and 4 bases from J; bases unmatched to any gene: 7. The CDR3 loop spans 15 amino acids. The DNA of the CDR3 is TGTGCCAGCAGCTTCGCAGGGGGCGCCGGCTATGGCTACACCTTC. Protein: CASSFAGGAGYGYTF.

In its sample, this clonotype was seen a few times. The V and J genes are TRBV29-1 and TRBJ2-6; 7 bases agree with TRBD1. The junction had 11 bases not matched to a gene; V was cut back by 6 bases and J by 0 bases. Germline V gene lookup returns CDR1 SQVTM and CDR2 ANQGSEA. The CDR3 runs to 17 residues. CDR3 in amino acids: CSVILPGQSSGANVLTF. DNA of the CDR3: TGCAGCGTAATACTCCCGGGACAGAGCTCTGGGGCCAACGTCCTGACTTTC.

This clonotype came up a few times. The CDR3 spells CATSGGILTDTQYF. The CDR3 nucleotides read TGTGCCACCAGTGGGGGAATCCTCACAGATACGCAGTATTTT. This sequence joins TRBV24-1 and TRBJ2-3, with D unclear. The CDR3 covers 14 residues. The V gene's germline CDR1 is KGHDR and CDR2 SFDVKD. V shed 5 bases and J shed 2 bases, with 10 bases lying between them.

The genes are TRBV5-1 and TRBJ2-1, with 10 bases lining up with TRBD2. This CDR3 is 16 amino acids long. The J segment lost 8 bases and the V segment lost 4 bases, leaving 12 bases of the junction unmatched. Looked up from germline, CDR1 is SGHRS and CDR2 is YFSETQ. The chain's CDR3 is CASSPRLSGGAYEQFF. The CDR3 nucleotides are TGCGCCAGCAGCCCCCGACTAAGCGGGGGGGCCTATGAGCAGTTCTTC. Based on the CDR3 plus reference TRBV5-1 and TRBJ2-1, the full variable domain is KAGVTQTPRYLIKTRGQQVTLSCSPISGHRSVSWYQQTPGQGLQFLFEYFSETQRNKGNFPGRFSGRQFSNSRSEMNVSTLELGDSALYLCASSPRLSGGAYEQFFGPGTRLTVL.

This clonotype was counted between two and nine times. The V gene is TRBV5-1, the J gene TRBJ2-5; TRBD1 might be the D (5 bases). With 5 bases removed from V and 4 bases from J, the gap between germline ends came to 12 bases. This CDR3 has 13 residues. Germline V gene data show CDR1 as SGHRS and CDR2 as YFSETQ. This CDR3 reads CASRPDRGETQYF. In DNA, the CDR3 is TGCGCCAGCAGGCCAGACAGAGGAGAGACCCAGTACTTC. The full variable domain, rest sourced from reference TRBV5-1 and TRBJ2-5, is KAGVTQTPRYLIKTRGQQVTLSCSPISGHRSVSWYQQTPGQGLQFLFEYFSETQRNKGNFPGRFSGRQFSNSRSEMNVSTLELGDSALYLCASRPDRGETQYFGPGTRLLVL.

This clonotype was detected only a few times. The chain links TRBV14 to TRBJ1-4; TRBD1 agrees at 7 bases. The CDR3 is made up of 16 amino acids. In germline, CDR1 is SGHDN, CDR2 FVKESK. Trimming cost V 3 bases and J 5 bases; bases outside gene matches: 9. DNA of the CDR3: TGTGCCAGCAGCCACTCCCGGACAGGAGGGAATGAAAAACTGTTTTTT. Amino acids: CASSHSRTGGNEKLFF.

This clonotype has only one observation. It may be a read error: a sequence one base away is much more abundant. The chain carries TRBV6-1 and TRBJ2-1; D possibly uses TRBD1 or TRBD2 (5 bases each). This CDR3 has 13 amino acids. Trimming removed 11 bases at V and 7 bases at J, with 18 bases between. Germline V CDR1 and CDR2: MNHNS, SASEGT. CDR3 sequence (DNA): TGTGCCTGCATGGGGACCCCCGGGAATGAGCAGTTCTTC. It yields the protein CACMGTPGNEQFF.

This chain joins TRBV7-9 and TRBJ2-5, with TRBD1 matching over 7 bases. The DNA matches TRBJ2-7 better at its end, which makes the J call doubtful. The CDR3 extends over 14 amino acids. Germline lookup yields CDR1 SEHNR and CDR2 FQNEAQ (reference sequence). CDR3 DNA: TGTGCCAGCAGCTTAATGGGACAGTTCAGCGAGCAGTACTTC. It specifies CASSLMGQFSEQYF.

V gene TRBV3-1 combines with J gene TRBJ2-4; 9 positions agree with TRBD2. J lost 7 bases, V lost 7 bases, and 8 bases had no gene match. The CDR3 loop spans 14 amino acids. Germline V CDR1 and CDR2: LGHDT, YNNKEL (reference sequence). The CDR3 is CASMNHLAGNIQYF. The CDR3 coding sequence is TGTGCCAGCATGAATCACCTAGCGGGGAACATTCAGTACTTC.

This chain links TRBV20-1 with TRBJ1-2, with TRBD1 as a possible D gene (6 bases). In germline, CDR1 is DFQATT, CDR2 SNEGSKA (reference sequence). This CDR3 is built from 14 residues. The CDR3 DNA is TGCAGCCCCAAGGGGGGTGAGAGGAATAGTGGCTACACCTTC. Its protein product is CSPKGGERNSGYTF.

This chain connects TRBV29-1 to TRBJ1-1; tentatively, D is TRBD1 (5 bases). Trimming removed 4 bases at V and 5 bases at J, with 8 bases between. Per germline, CDR1 SQVTM and CDR2 ANQGSEA. The CDR3 contains 11 residues. Here the CDR3 DNA reads TGCAGCGTTGCCCAGGGTACTGAAGCTTTCTTT. Translating gives CSVAQGTEAFF.